This record concerns one TCR beta chain sequence. This clonotype was detected only a few times. The target of this receptor is not known. The record has no base qualities; no much larger clone is one base away. Receptors were amplified or captured by multiplex PCR. The sequencer was an Illumina HiSeq 4000. To build TCR beta libraries, CDR3 regions were amplified by Arm-PCR using iRepertoire HTBI primers. Gel purification was performed on PCR products prior to sequencing. The authors' analysis ran thus. Gene usage analysis of CDR3 amino acid clonotypes used the approximately 62 TRBV and fewer than 15 TRBJ segments found across samples. COPE and FqMerger were used to merge the filtered high-quality paired reads into contigs. Contigs were aligned with BLAST to IMGT TRBV, TRBD and TRBJ reference genes, and CDR3 was defined per IMGT. Clonotypes above 0.1% frequency were classified as highly expanded clones. Shannon entropy was used to measure repertoire diversity, and the Gini coefficient was used to measure V-J evenness. Public clonotypes were defined as clonotypes shared by more than one individual. TCRdb ran its own pipeline on the public reads, namely fastp trimming at Q25 and MiXCR clone calling, and kept in-frame beta chains. Every entry covers one CDR3 protein and lists the most common genes and DNA from its rows. The V and J calls here are based on TCRdb, not the publication. A total of 200,000 to 250,000 distinct CDR3 sequences appear in this sample, 20% of them only once. More than 11% of the sample lies in the top ten.

This record comes from a study of regulatory T cells in long-lasting Graves disease (dated by TCRdb to about 2021). The study in broad terms: In the newly diagnosed Graves' disease group, patients had been taking antithyroid drugs for less than 3 months. Peripheral blood TCR sequencing and RNA sequencing compared persistent Graves' disease patients with newly diagnosed Graves' disease patients. A total of about 33 samples underwent TCR sequencing, from about 13 patients with persistent Graves' disease and approximately 20 patients with newly diagnosed Graves' disease. The study was registered as a clinical trial and conducted in China.

The time point label, read with the paper, signifies: newly diagnosed GD, antithyroid drugs for less than 3 months. For both TCR sequencing and RNA sequencing, RNA was extracted from PBMCs using TRIzol. The diagnosis of Graves' disease followed American Thyroid Association guidelines. The patients came from an endocrinology department in Xi'an, China. Each patient gave 9 to 10 milliliters of peripheral blood, collected in an EDTA anticoagulant tube. Ficoll Paque Plus density gradient separation was used to isolate PBMCs, and no additional T cell sorting was done. An Agilent 2100 Bioanalyzer and agarose gel were used to check RNA quality, while a NanoDrop 2000 measured RNA concentration. Between the V and J ends, shortened by 2 bases and 0 bases respectively, the junction contains 7 bases. CDR1 and CDR2 were assigned from the germline V gene as MGHDK and SYGVNS. The cysteine opens and the phenylalanine closes a CDR3 of 14 amino acids. The only DNA kept is the CDR3, 42 bases in frame from the first base.

Overall results and qualifications from the work: Sequencing and analysis were restricted to the TCR beta chain. The small sample size was acknowledged by the authors as a limitation that may reduce accuracy. Preferential use of TRBV28, TRBJ1-2 and TRBJ2-5 was observed in persistent disease, whereas TRBV20-1 and TRBJ2-1 were favored in newly diagnosed disease. Compared with newly diagnosed patients, persistent Graves' disease patients had lower TCR Shannon entropy and fewer highly expanded clones, which suggests clonal expansion. Patients with persistent disease shared more public clonotypes (roughly 2,900) than newly diagnosed patients did (more than 900). The study examined only peripheral blood because the primary lesion, thyroid tissue, could not be accessed.

This chain is built from TRBV25-1 and TRBJ1-1; the D gene is unclear. The sequence was collected from a female donor with Graves disease. Sequencing used peripheral blood mononuclear cells (PBMCs), obtained at new diagnosis, from a patient treated with antithyroid drugs. In nucleotide form, the sequence is TGTGCCAGCAGTGAAGGCAGCATGAACACTGAAGCTTTCTTT. Protein translation: CASSEGSMNTEAFF.